This T cell receptor (beta chain) derives from a study of blood T cell repertoires in COVID-19. Study overall: Sites in the United States, Italy and Spain provided acute and convalescent COVID-19 samples.

The CDR3 runs to 18 residues. Germline V gene data show CDR1 as LGHNA and CDR2 as YNFKEQ. Germline trimming cut 4 bases from V and 0 bases from J; bases unmatched to any gene: 5. This clone appeared a few times. Profiling relied on immunoSEQ multiplex PCR, and the TCRdb table lists in-frame clones only, not all of them. The table has about 180,000 clones, 70% to 90% seen once. The chain links TRBV4-2 to TRBJ1-6; 11 nucleotides agree with TRBD1. Material: peripheral blood. The source of this sequence is a human donor with active or convalescent COVID-19. The donor label of this sample is uncertain. CDR3 coding DNA: TGTGCCAGCAGCCTCCCCGGGACAGGGGGCTCCTATAATTCACCCCTCCACTTT. This translates into CASSLPGTGGSYNSPLHF.